This T cell receptor (beta chain) was recovered during a study of blood T cell repertoires in COVID-19. About the research overall: Samples representing acute and convalescent COVID-19 were sourced from the United States, Italy and Spain. From T cells, B-cell-depleted T cells, or PBMCs came the material, which was cDNA or gDNA.

Germline-derived CDR1 and CDR2 are LGHNA and YNFKEQ. The CDR3 runs to 15 residues. V dropped 4 bases and J dropped 5; count of bases not matched to a gene: 10. Methods used by the authors: Cell counts per sample came from amplifying reference gene primers. TCRdb keeps only in-frame clones here, not all; method: immunoSEQ multiplex PCR. V and J calls and clone size are as listed in that table; D and trimming were resolved from the DNA. The sample records some 120,000 clones, roughly 90% being singletons. Sequenced sample: peripheral blood. The rearrangement joins TRBV4-2 to TRBJ2-5; TRBD1 agrees at 7 bases. The sequence was collected from a man between 50 and 59 years old with active COVID-19. As DNA, the CDR3 is TGTGCCAGCAGCCTCAATTACAGGGGACGGGAGACCCAGTACTTC. Translating gives CASSLNYRGRETQYF.